The following is a T cell receptor beta chain sequence with its context. Antigen specificity is unknown. Ahead of thyroid surgery, no patient had received treatment of any kind. This sample was taken from a study of metastatic and nonmetastatic thyroid tumors. On the study more broadly: The study looked at repertoires side by side in blood and in tumor or nodule tissue from malignant and benign thyroid patients. Study observations and caveats: Versus benign nodules, malignant thyroid tumors reportedly had significantly higher TCR beta diversity, in blood and tumor.

Original methodology: A papillary thyroid cancer distant-metastasis classifier was built from CDR3 differences across clinicopathological groups. MiXCR re-clonotyped the PCR reads for TCRdb. TCRdb assigned the V and J calls; the authors' analysis was not used. This sample has approximately 40,000 clones, with less than 25% found just once. Germline V gene data show CDR1 as KGHDR and CDR2 as SFDVKD. The CDR3 has 13 amino acids. Trimming removed 8 bases from V and 5 bases from J, with 14 bases in between. The source of this sequence is a female donor with papillary thyroid cancer or a benign thyroid nodule (not recorded which). Some clones in this sample may be carry-over from other donors' samples. The genes are TRBV24-1 and TRBJ2-5, with a tentative D call TRBD1 (6 bases). Sequences were obtained from blood. CDR3 in DNA: TGTGCCACCAATGGGGGCGCGGTTGAGACCCAGTACTTC. This translates into CATNGGAVETQYF.